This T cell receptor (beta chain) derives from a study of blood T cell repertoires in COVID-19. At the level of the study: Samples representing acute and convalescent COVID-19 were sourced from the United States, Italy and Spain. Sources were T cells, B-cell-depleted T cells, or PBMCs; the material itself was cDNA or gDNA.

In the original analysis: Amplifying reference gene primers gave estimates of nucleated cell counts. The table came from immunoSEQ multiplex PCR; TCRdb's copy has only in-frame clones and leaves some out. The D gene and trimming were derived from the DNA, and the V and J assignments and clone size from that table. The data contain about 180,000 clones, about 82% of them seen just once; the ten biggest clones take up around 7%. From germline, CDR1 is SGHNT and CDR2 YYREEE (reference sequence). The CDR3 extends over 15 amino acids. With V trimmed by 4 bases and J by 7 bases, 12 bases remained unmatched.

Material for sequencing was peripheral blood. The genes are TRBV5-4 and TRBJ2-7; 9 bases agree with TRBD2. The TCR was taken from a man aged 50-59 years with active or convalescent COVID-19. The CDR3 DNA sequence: TGTGCCAGCAGCCCAGAGGTAGCGGGAGTCGGTGAGCAGTACTTC. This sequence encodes CASSPEVAGVGEQYF.